The sequence of this T cell receptor (beta chain) was determined in a study of blood T cell repertoires in COVID-19. Study summary: The United States, Italy and Spain provided the acute and convalescent COVID-19 samples. T cells, B-cell-depleted T cells, or PBMCs supplied cDNA or gDNA.

This clone was observed a single time. This CDR3 has 15 amino acids. Germline loops: CDR1 SGHAT, CDR2 FQNNGV. The V gene end was trimmed by 3 bases and the J gene end by 0 bases; junction bases not matched to a gene: 5. Per the original methods: Estimates of nucleated cell counts were drawn from the amplification of reference gene primers. Assay: immunoSEQ multiplex PCR; the TCRdb copy retains only in-frame clones and omits some. The D gene and trimming were derived from the DNA, and the V and J assignments and clone size from that table. The table includes over 150,000 clones, 80% to 90% detected once.

J is TRBJ2-7 and V is TRBV11-2; TRBD1 aligns across 7 bases. The specimen sequenced was peripheral blood. The TCR comes from a young man who had recovered from COVID-19. CDR3 amino acids: CASSLIGQDSYEQYF. CDR3 DNA: TGTGCCAGCAGCTTGATTGGACAGGACTCCTACGAGCAGTACTTC.